The 21 T cell receptor beta chains below were found in one sample sequenced in a study of T cell responses to AZD1222 COVID-19 vaccine. Profiling relied on immunoSEQ multiplex PCR, and the TCRdb table lists in-frame clones only, not all of them. The table has 110,000 or so clones, 85% to 90% seen once. The sequencing used peripheral blood, collected 28 days after the second AZD1222 dose. The receptors were gathered from an adult who received the AZD1222 COVID-19 vaccine.

This sequence joins TRBV30 and TRBJ1-4; tentative D call: TRBD1 (6 bases). V dropped 1 base and J dropped 5 bases, with 14 bases sitting between them. The CDR3 spans 15 residues. From germline, CDR1 is GTSNPN and CDR2 SVGIG (reference sequence). The CDR3 coding sequence is TGTGCCTGGAGTGGGGGCCGGACAGACAATGAAAAACTGTTTTTT. Its protein product is CAWSGGRTDNEKLFF.

This chain connects TRBV7-3 to TRBJ2-1; 7 bases are shared with TRBD1. There are 14 residues in the CDR3. Germline CDR1 and CDR2: SGHTA and FQGTGA. Trimming took 4 bases from V and 4 from J; bases not matched to a gene: 4. The CDR3 DNA sequence: TGTGCCAGCAGCTCTAAACAGGGGTACAATGAGCAGTTCTTC. Translating gives CASSSKQGYNEQFF.

This clone was seen a single time. The CDR3 DNA sequence: TGTGCCAGCAGCTACAGCTCCTACGAGCAGTACTTC. Translated, it gives CASSYSSYEQYF. The V call is TRBV7-2, the J call TRBJ2-7; no clear D. Germline V gene data show CDR1 as SGHTA and CDR2 as FQGNSA. There are 12 residues in the CDR3. V was cut by 4 bases and J by 0 bases, with 4 bases left in between.

This rearrangement joins TRBV5-3 to TRBJ1-1; D gene uncertain. TRBV5-3 is marked as an open reading frame, function uncertain. This CDR3 has 13 residues. V was trimmed by 7 bases and J by 9 bases, leaving 19 bases between them. The CDR3, as DNA: TGTGCCAGACCCTCCTTTTCCGGCTCCCAAGCTTTCTTT. It encodes CARPSFSGSQAFF.

There are a few counts of this clone. This sequence joins TRBV18 and TRBJ2-3; D might be TRBD1 (6 bases). Germline CDR1 KGHSH, CDR2 LQKENI. There are 15 residues in the CDR3. V was shortened by 0 bases and J by 4 bases, with 11 bases between the two germline ends. CDR3 sequence: CASSPPIQGPDTQYF. The CDR3 nucleotides are TGTGCCAGCTCACCACCCATCCAGGGGCCAGATACGCAGTATTTT.

V and J are TRBV3-1 (or the pseudogene TRBV3-2) and TRBJ2-4; TRBD1 matches at 9 bases. Germline V lookup: CDR1 LGHDT, CDR2 YNNKEL (reference sequence). After removal of 4 bases from V and 6 bases from J, the junction contained 7 bases not matched to a gene. The CDR3 is 15 amino acids. The CDR3 here is CASSRRTGDRNIQYF. The CDR3 DNA is TGTGCCAGCAGCCGTCGGACAGGGGATCGAAACATTCAGTACTTC.

The chain combines TRBV4-1 with TRBJ2-2; 11 nucleotides match TRBD2. From germline, CDR1 is MGHRA and CDR2 YSYEKL. V lost 2 bases to trimming and J lost 1 base; unmatched junction nucleotides: 3. CDR3 length: 17 amino acids. The CDR3 DNA sequence: TGCGCCAGCAGCCAACCTACTAGCGGGGGGAACACCGGGGAGCTGTTTTTT. This gives the protein CASSQPTSGGNTGELFF.

The chain links TRBV6-5 to TRBJ1-1; unclear D gene. Between the trimmed V and J ends, which lost 8 bases and 3 bases, there was a span of 19 bases. Germline V CDR1 and CDR2: MNHEY, SVGAGI. The CDR3 is 15 residues long. Written as DNA, the CDR3 is TGTGCCAGCGCCCACCGTCACGCTCCCTACACTGAAGCTTTCTTT. Amino acid sequence: CASAHRHAPYTEAFF.

The J gene is TRBJ1-3, the V gene TRBV9, with D tentatively TRBD1 (6 bases). The CDR3 has 13 amino acids. Germline loops: CDR1 SGDLS, CDR2 YYNGEE. Trimming took off 3 bases at V and 8 bases at J, with 12 bases between the two ends. CDR3 coding DNA: TGTGCCAGCAGCGGGAAACAGGGAGACACCATATATTTT. Translating gives CASSGKQGDTIYF.

CDR3 loop: CASSGLAGVSSYNEQFF. The CDR3 DNA is TGTGCCAGCAGTGGACTAGCGGGGGTCTCCTCCTACAATGAGCAGTTCTTC. This rearrangement joins TRBV6-1 to TRBJ2-1; 12 nucleotides match TRBD2. This CDR3 has 17 residues. The germline gives CDR1 MNHNS, CDR2 SASEGT. V lost 4 bases, J lost 0 bases, and 4 bases stayed unmatched.

The rearrangement uses TRBV5-6 and TRBJ2-5; D is unresolved. The germline V and J ends were trimmed by 3 bases and 5 bases, with 11 bases remaining between them. This CDR3 is built from 13 residues. CDR1 SGHDT and CDR2 YYEEEE come from the germline V gene. In nucleotides, the CDR3 is TGTGCCAGCAGCTGGGGAACCCGGGAGACCCAGTACTTC. It translates to CASSWGTRETQYF. The complete variable domain, with remaining parts taken from reference TRBV5-6 and TRBJ2-5, reads DAGVTQSPTHLIKTRGQQVTLRCSPKSGHDTVSWYQQALGQGPQFIFQYYEEEERQRGNFPDRFSGHQFPNYSSELNVNALLLGDSALYLCASSWGTRETQYFGPGTRLLVL.

This clone has just one count. This chain joins TRBV2 and TRBJ2-3; 12 nucleotides match TRBD2. The CDR3 is 19 amino acids. V shed 0 bases and J 6 bases; nucleotides not matched to a gene: 13. Germline CDR1 and CDR2: SNHLY and FYNNEI. The CDR3: CASSEARGLAGLSGDTQYF. The CDR3 DNA sequence: TGTGCCAGCAGTGAAGCTAGAGGACTAGCGGGGTTGTCTGGGGATACGCAGTATTTT.

The chain employs TRBV6-5 and TRBJ1-2; weak D call: TRBD1 (5 bases). The CDR3 contains 11 residues. Germline assignment: CDR1 MNHEY and CDR2 SVGAGI. The V gene lost 7 bases and the J gene lost 3 bases, with 6 bases spanning the gap. CDR3 nucleotide sequence: TGTGCCAGCACGGGGGACTATGGCTACACCTTC. The encoded protein is CASTGDYGYTF.

This clone appeared once. This chain links TRBV7-9 with TRBJ1-2; D remains ambiguous. The germline CDR1 and CDR2 sequences are SEHNR and FQNEAQ (reference sequence). This CDR3 is built from 15 residues. Trimming left V 5 bases short and J 4 bases short, with 17 bases between. The CDR3 DNA sequence: TGTGCCAGCAGCCTTCCTGACCGTCTTGTCTATGGCTACACCTTC. The encoded protein is CASSLPDRLVYGYTF. Combining the CDR3 with reference TRBV7-9 and TRBJ1-2 gives the whole variable domain DTGVSQNPRHKITKRGQNVTFRCDPISEHNRLYWYRQTLGQGPEFLTYFQNEAQLEKSRLLSDRFSAERPKGSFSTLEIQRTEQGDSAMYLCASSLPDRLVYGYTFGSGTRLTVV.

V is TRBV24-1 and J is TRBJ1-5; D perhaps matches TRBD1 (5 bases). The CDR3 has 15 residues. The V gene's germline CDR1 is KGHDR and CDR2 SFDVKD. V dropped 4 bases and J dropped 3 bases, with 12 bases sitting between them. The CDR3 region is CATSDRTLYNQPQHF. As DNA, the CDR3 is TGTGCCACCAGTGACCGGACACTTTACAATCAGCCCCAGCATTTT.

This sequence joins TRBV5-1 and TRBJ2-5; D perhaps matches TRBD2 (5 bases). Deletions cut 5 bases from V and 5 bases from J, with 16 bases between. The germline V gene encodes CDR1 SGHRS and CDR2 YFSETQ. The CDR3 loop spans 14 amino acids. The CDR3, as DNA: TGCGCCAGCAGTCCTCGAGGGATTAGGGAGACCCAGTACTTC. Residues: CASSPRGIRETQYF. Full variable domain (rest looked up from reference TRBV5-1 and TRBJ2-5): KAGVTQTPRYLIKTRGQQVTLSCSPISGHRSVSWYQQTPGQGLQFLFEYFSETQRNKGNFPGRFSGRQFSNSRSEMNVSTLELGDSALYLCASSPRGIRETQYFGPGTRLLVL.

This chain uses TRBV6-5 with TRBJ1-2; D is possibly TRBD1 (6 bases). The V gene's germline CDR1 is MNHEY and CDR2 SVGAGI. The CDR3 has 12 residues. Deletions cut 5 bases from V and 8 bases from J, with 12 bases between. For the CDR3, the DNA is TGTGCCAGCAGTAAGCTGAGGGGGGGCTACACCTTC. Its protein is CASSKLRGGYTF.

This chain joins TRBV7-9 and TRBJ2-1, with 8 bases lining up with TRBD2. Losses at the gene ends were 5 bases for V and 7 bases for J; bases not matched to a gene: 7. Germline CDR1 SEHNR, CDR2 FQNEAQ (reference sequence). The CDR3 sequence is 14 residues long. CDR3 sequence: CASSNGRAGNEQFF. In DNA, the CDR3 is TGTGCCAGCAGCAACGGGAGGGCCGGTAATGAGCAGTTCTTC.

This clone was recorded a few times. CDR3 DNA sequence: TGTGCCACCAGTGATGGTTTTGTAAACTATGGCTACACCTTC. Translation: CATSDGFVNYGYTF. The genes are TRBV24-1 and TRBJ1-2; D gene ambiguous. Between the trimmed V and J ends, which lost 3 bases and 2 bases, there was a span of 9 bases. This CDR3 has 14 residues. Germline V gene data show CDR1 as KGHDR and CDR2 as SFDVKD.

This CDR3 is CASTKGQGAGETQYF. The DNA of the CDR3 is TGTGCCAGCACCAAGGGACAGGGGGCAGGAGAGACCCAGTACTTC. This chain joins TRBV25-1 and TRBJ2-5; 12 nucleotides match TRBD1. CDR3 length: 15 residues. Per germline, CDR1 MGHDK and CDR2 SYGVNS. Germline trimming cut 7 bases from V and 4 bases from J; bases unmatched to any gene: 7.

V usage is TRBV7-3 and J usage is TRBJ2-2, with D possibly called TRBD1 or TRBD2 (6 bases each). This CDR3 is built from 14 residues. Between the trimmed V and J ends, which lost 3 bases and 7 bases, there was a span of 12 bases. Germline V gene sequence: CDR1 SGHTA, CDR2 FQGTGA. The CDR3 DNA reads as TGTGCCAGCAGCTTCTTGGGGGGCGACGGGGAGCTGTTTTTT. Amino acid sequence: CASSFLGGDGELFF.